Each of the 18 T cell receptor beta chains below was sequenced from the same sample in a study of cytomegalovirus exposure and HLA in healthy donors (dated by TCRdb to between 2016 and 2019). Libraries were made using the immunoSEQ multiplex PCR assay. For the multiplex PCR, a mixture combining 60 forward primers for TCR Vbeta segments and 13 reverse primers for TCR Jbeta segments was used. This immuneACCESS table, as held by TCRdb, lists in-frame sequences with V and J called but not all clones. Of the missing ones, under half trace to an unresolved V gene in checked studies; the others have no known cause. Recorded for this sample are about 140,000 clones; 80% of them occurred a single time. Of the sample, under 1.5% is held by the ten largest clones. Sequenced: PBMCs. The source of these receptors is a male donor in good health and CMV-seropositive.

This chain joins TRBV4-1 and TRBJ1-1, with 7 bases identical to TRBD1. V lost 1 base and J lost 1; bases outside the gene matches: 3. This CDR3 is built from 15 residues. Germline CDR1 MGHRA, CDR2 YSYEKL. For the CDR3, the DNA is TGCGCCAGCAGCCAAGGGACAGGCAAGAACACTGAAGCTTTCTTT. Translation: CASSQGTGKNTEAFF.

Worth noting for this clone: Distinct nucleotide sequences in the sample also encode this CDR3. This rearrangement joins TRBV6-5 to TRBJ2-1, with 7 bases that match TRBD2. The CDR3 consists of 12 residues. Germline V gene lookup returns CDR1 MNHEY and CDR2 SVGAGI. J lost 7 bases, V lost 8 bases, and 5 bases had no gene match. This chain's CDR3 is CASSRGGNEQFF. The DNA for the CDR3 is TGTGCCAGCTCCCGGGGAGGGAATGAGCAGTTCTTC.

The J gene is TRBJ2-3, the V gene TRBV5-6; 10 nucleotides align to TRBD2. The length of the CDR3 is 17 residues. V was pared by 1 base and J by 4 bases, with 9 bases of the junction left unmatched. Germline CDR1 reads SGHDT; CDR2 reads YYEEEE. This chain's CDR3 is CASSLPGTSDGPDTQYF. The CDR3 DNA reads TGTGCCAGCAGCTTGCCCGGGACTAGCGATGGCCCAGATACGCAGTATTTT.

This chain uses TRBV5-1 with TRBJ1-4; TRBD1 agrees at 7 bases. V lost 0 bases, J lost 16 bases, and 15 bases stayed unmatched. From germline, CDR1 is SGHRS and CDR2 YFSETQ. There are 15 residues in the CDR3. CDR3 in DNA: TGCGCCAGCAGCTTGGGGGGAGAACCCACGACAGGGCCGTTTTTT. Amino acids: CASSLGGEPTTGPFF.

This clone was picked up a small number of times. The chain recombines TRBV5-1 with TRBJ2-7; the D gene is possibly TRBD2 (7 bases). Germline CDR1 and CDR2: SGHRS and YFSETQ. The CDR3 has 14 amino acids. V dropped 0 bases and J dropped 5 bases, with 12 bases sitting between them. The CDR3 spells CASSLVGGLDEQYF. The CDR3 nucleotides read TGCGCCAGCAGCTTGGTGGGGGGGCTGGACGAGCAGTACTTC.

This rearrangement joins TRBV11-2 to TRBJ2-7; TRBD1 is a possible D gene (6 bases). Trimming removed 3 bases from V and 11 bases from J, with 11 bases in between. The CDR3 runs to 11 residues. Germline CDR1 SGHAT, CDR2 FQNNGV. The DNA for the CDR3 is TGTGCCAGCAGCTTCCTGGGGGCTAAGTACTTC. It specifies CASSFLGAKYF.

The V gene is TRBV9, the J gene TRBJ2-3, with D maybe TRBD1 (6 bases). Per the germline V gene, CDR1 is SGDLS and CDR2 is YYNGEE. Trimming cost V 1 base and J 1 base, with 16 bases left between them. The CDR3 consists of 17 residues. CDR3 nucleotide sequence: TGTGCCAGCAGCGTAAGTGGGGGCCAACTAGGCACAGATACGCAGTATTTT. It is translated as CASSVSGGQLGTDTQYF.

In nucleotides, the CDR3 is TGTGCCAGCAGCCCAGCAAGGTTTACTAGCGGCCAAGAGACCCAGTACTTC. It yields the protein CASSPARFTSGQETQYF. The gene calls are TRBV14 and TRBJ2-5; TRBD2 matches at 8 bases. Germline CDR1 is SGHDN and CDR2 is FVKESK. The CDR3 extends over 17 amino acids. Trimming removed 4 bases from V and 1 base from J; junction bases left unmatched: 11.

J is TRBJ2-7 and V is TRBV4-1, with 7 bases aligning to TRBD1. The germline gives CDR1 MGHRA, CDR2 YSYEKL. After removal of 3 bases from V and 2 bases from J, the junction contained 1 base not matched to a gene. This CDR3 comprises 13 residues. CDR3 region: CASSHGTAYEQYF. The CDR3 nucleotides read TGCGCCAGCAGCCACGGGACAGCCTACGAGCAGTACTTC.

The chain carries TRBV18 and TRBJ2-3; 11 bases line up with TRBD2. CDR3 length: 16 amino acids. Germline-derived CDR1 and CDR2 are KGHSH and LQKENI. With 2 bases clipped from V and 4 bases from J, the junction kept 5 bases outside the gene matches. The CDR3 DNA reads TGTGCCAGCTCACCAGAGCCTAGCGGGAGGCCAGATACGCAGTATTTT. This encodes CASSPEPSGRPDTQYF.

The chain couples TRBV9 to TRBJ1-4; no firm D call. The CDR3 is 16 residues long. Germline lookup yields CDR1 SGDLS and CDR2 YYNGEE. V lost 4 bases and J lost 0, with 13 bases in between. The CDR3 DNA reads TGTGCCAGCAGCCCCGCCGGCGGGGCAACTAATGAAAAACTGTTTTTT. The encoded protein is CASSPAGGATNEKLFF.

The gene calls are TRBV14 and TRBJ2-3; no definite D call. CDR3 size: 14 residues. The V and J ends lost 6 bases and 2 bases respectively, with 12 bases between them. Germline values: CDR1 SGHDN, CDR2 FVKESK. CDR3 bases: TGTGCCAGCAGTCCATTACGCGCCACAGATACGCAGTATTTT. This translates into CASSPLRATDTQYF.

The gene calls are TRBV7-8 and TRBJ2-2, with 9 bases matching TRBD1. The CDR3 spans 18 residues. Trimming cost V 1 base and J 1 base; bases outside gene matches: 7. Germline V lookup: CDR1 SGHVS, CDR2 FQNEAQ. CDR3 amino acids: CASSLVRGQGLNTGELFF. For the CDR3, the DNA is TGTGCCAGCAGCTTAGTAAGGGGACAGGGACTGAACACCGGGGAGCTGTTTTTT.

The chain is built from TRBV7-3 and TRBJ2-3; D is perhaps TRBD1 (6 bases). The germline V gene encodes CDR1 SGHTA and CDR2 FQGTGA. The CDR3 has 15 residues. Trimming pared 3 bases from V and 2 bases from J, leaving 12 bases between. The CDR3 DNA is TGTGCCAGCAGCTTGGCAGGGGCCTTCACAGATACGCAGTATTTT. Residues: CASSLAGAFTDTQYF.

The rearrangement links TRBV18 to TRBJ2-5, with 11 nucleotides matching TRBD2. Looked up from germline, CDR1 is KGHSH and CDR2 is LQKENI. The junction had 1 base not matched to a gene; V was cut back by 2 bases and J by 2 bases. This CDR3 is 15 amino acids long. CDR3: CASSPLAGGQETQYF. CDR3 bases: TGTGCCAGCTCACCATTAGCGGGGGGGCAAGAGACCCAGTACTTC.

CDR3 in amino acids: CASRWGEDTEAFF. Here the CDR3 DNA reads TGTGCCAGTAGATGGGGAGAGGACACTGAAGCTTTCTTT. The rearrangement uses TRBV6-5 and TRBJ1-1, with no clear D. Germline V gene data show CDR1 as MNHEY and CDR2 as SVGAGI. The CDR3 extends over 13 amino acids. V lost 9 bases to trimming and J lost 3 bases, with 14 bases between them.

This chain connects TRBV5-4 to TRBJ2-1; no reliable D call. The CDR3 covers 14 residues. V gave up 0 bases and J gave up 5 bases, with 9 bases separating them. Germline V gene lookup returns CDR1 SGHNT and CDR2 YYREEE (reference sequence). The CDR3: CASSLGLDNNEQFF. The CDR3 coding sequence is TGTGCCAGCAGCTTGGGACTGGATAACAATGAGCAGTTCTTC. Drawing the rest from reference TRBV5-4 and TRBJ2-1, the complete variable domain is ETGVTQSPTHLIKTRGQQVTLRCSSQSGHNTVSWYQQALGQGPQFIFQYYREEENGRGNFPPRFSGLQFPNYSSELNVNALELDDSALYLCASSLGLDNNEQFFGPGTRLTVL.

The V call is TRBV10-3, the J call TRBJ2-3, with 9 nucleotides matching TRBD2. Germline V gives CDR1 ENHRY, CDR2 SYGVKD. J lost 0 bases, V lost 10 bases, and 8 bases had no gene match. This CDR3 is 15 amino acids long. CDR3 residues: CATKGSGRSTDTQYF. CDR3 bases: TGTGCCACCAAAGGCAGCGGGAGGAGCACAGATACGCAGTATTTT.